This T cell receptor (beta chain) was sequenced in a study of tumor T cells in aggressive B-cell lymphoma. Libraries were prepared by immunoSEQ multiplex PCR; TCRdb keeps only in-frame clonotypes and omits some of them. The data contain 2,800 or so clones, roughly 89% of them seen just once; the ten biggest clones take up approximately 2.2%. The CDR3 contains 14 residues. Germline CDR1 and CDR2: MDHEN and SYDVKM. After removal of 5 bases from V and 7 bases from J, the junction contained 2 bases not matched to a gene. The sequencing input was tumor tissue. The receptor was derived from an adult with diffuse large B cell lymphoma. The chain combines TRBV28 with TRBJ1-4; 12 nucleotides match TRBD1. CDR3 protein: CASSGTGGGEKLFF. CDR3 DNA: TGTGCCAGCAGTGGGACAGGGGGCGGTGAAAAACTGTTTTTT.